A single sample gave rise to the 25 T cell receptor beta chains below, sequenced in a study of shared clonotypes between healthy human individuals. Generated by immunoSEQ multiplex PCR, the TCRdb table keeps only in-frame clones and is missing some. The repertoire holds 2.5 million or so clones, with over 85% as singletons. The sequenced sample consisted of naive CD4+ T cells sorted from blood. The sample's subset: CD45RA+ positively selected. The receptors were sampled from a young man in good health.

V usage is TRBV5-1 and J usage is TRBJ1-2; 8 positions match TRBD1. The junction had 10 bases not matched to a gene; V was cut back by 2 bases and J by 4 bases. Per germline, CDR1 SGHRS and CDR2 YFSETQ. CDR3 length: 16 amino acids. CDR3 region: CASSFNSGGAAYGYTF. For the CDR3, the DNA is TGCGCCAGCAGCTTCAACTCAGGGGGCGCAGCCTATGGCTACACCTTC.

V and J are TRBV6-5 and TRBJ2-7; 8 positions agree with TRBD2. Trimming took 6 bases from V and 3 from J; bases not matched to a gene: 7. This CDR3 has 14 amino acids. Germline V lookup: CDR1 MNHEY, CDR2 SVGAGI. CDR3 bases: TGTGCCAGCAGCCGGGGACTAGGCGACTACGAGCAGTACTTC. Protein sequence: CASSRGLGDYEQYF.

As DNA, the CDR3 is TGCAGTTTACGGGGGGAGACCCAGTACTTC. This translates into CSLRGETQYF. The rearrangement joins TRBV20-1 to TRBJ2-5; the D gene is possibly TRBD2 (6 bases). Trimming shortened V by 8 bases and J by 5 bases, and 9 bases separated the two germline ends. CDR3 length: 10 residues. From germline, CDR1 is DFQATT and CDR2 SNEGSKA (reference sequence).

The rearrangement joins TRBV7-2 to TRBJ2-3, with D hard to call. The CDR3 loop spans 13 amino acids. V was trimmed by 5 bases and J by 5 bases, leaving 11 bases between them. Per the germline V gene, CDR1 is SGHTA and CDR2 is FQGNSA. CDR3 DNA: TGTGCCAGCAGCCACCCACTCGGAGATACGCAGTATTTT. It translates to CASSHPLGDTQYF. Full variable domain (outside the CDR3, taken from reference TRBV7-2 and TRBJ2-3): GAGVSQSPSNKVTEKGKDVELRCDPISGHTALYWYRQSLGQGLEFLIYFQGNSAPDKSGLPSDRFSAERTGGSVSTLTIQRTQQEDSAVYLCASSHPLGDTQYFGPGTRLTVL.

In the case of this clone: Other nucleotide sequences from this sample produce the same CDR3. The gene calls are TRBV5-6 and TRBJ2-1, with 12 bases fitting TRBD2. With V trimmed by 0 bases and J by 4 bases, 2 bases remained unmatched. CDR3 size: 16 residues. Germline values: CDR1 SGHDT, CDR2 YYEEEE. The CDR3 bases are TGTGCCAGCAGCTTGGGACTAGCGGGAGCATACAATGAGCAGTTCTTC. Translating it yields CASSLGLAGAYNEQFF. The full variable domain, completed using reference TRBV5-6 and TRBJ2-1, is DAGVTQSPTHLIKTRGQQVTLRCSPKSGHDTVSWYQQALGQGPQFIFQYYEEEERQRGNFPDRFSGHQFPNYSSELNVNALLLGDSALYLCASSLGLAGAYNEQFFGPGTRLTVL.

Concerning this clone itself: Other DNA sequences of this sample code for an identical CDR3. The chain has TRBV6-4 and TRBJ1-1; the D gene is possibly TRBD1 (5 bases). The germline V gene encodes CDR1 MRHNA and CDR2 SNTAGT. The CDR3 totals 13 residues. V lost 6 bases and J 1 base, leaving 9 bases between the germline ends. The CDR3 protein is CASRATGNTEAFF. The CDR3 nucleotides read TGTGCCAGCAGAGCTACAGGGAACACTGAAGCTTTCTTT.

This sequence joins TRBV29-1 and TRBJ2-5; possibly TRBD1 for D (6 bases). The J call may be faulty, since TRBJ2-7 better matches the DNA end. Germline lookup yields CDR1 SQVTM and CDR2 ANQGSEA. The CDR3 covers 13 residues. CDR3 loop: CSVGQGSSYEQYF. As DNA, the CDR3 is TGCAGCGTGGGGCAGGGGAGCTCCTACGAGCAGTACTTC.

J is TRBJ1-5 and V is TRBV4-1; perhaps TRBD1 as D (5 bases). Germline CDR1 is MGHRA and CDR2 is YSYEKL. Trimming pared 1 base from V and 1 base from J, leaving 8 bases between. This CDR3 is 15 amino acids long. CDR3 sequence: CASSQAGGSNQPQHF. The CDR3 DNA reads TGCGCCAGCAGCCAAGCCGGGGGGAGCAATCAGCCCCAGCATTTT.

The rearrangement links TRBV11-2 to TRBJ2-5; possibly TRBD1 for D (6 bases). In germline, CDR1 is SGHAT, CDR2 FQNNGV. This CDR3 is 15 amino acids long. V dropped 5 bases and J dropped 2 bases, with 15 bases sitting between them. CDR3 DNA sequence: TGTGCCAGCAGCCGTGGACAGCTTAATCAAGAGACCCAGTACTTC. Translated: CASSRGQLNQETQYF.

This clone came up a few times. The same CDR3 is also encoded by other DNA sequences in this sample. The chain joins TRBV5-1 to TRBJ1-2; D gene uncertain. The CDR3 totals 14 residues. Germline CDR1 SGHRS, CDR2 YFSETQ. V was trimmed by 0 bases and J by 3 bases, leaving 9 bases between them. CDR3 coding DNA: TGCGCCAGCAGCTTGGAAGGGTCCGACTATGGCTACACCTTC. It codes for CASSLEGSDYGYTF. The entire variable domain, with the rest obtained from reference TRBV5-1 and TRBJ1-2, is as follows: KAGVTQTPRYLIKTRGQQVTLSCSPISGHRSVSWYQQTPGQGLQFLFEYFSETQRNKGNFPGRFSGRQFSNSRSEMNVSTLELGDSALYLCASSLEGSDYGYTFGSGTRLTVV.

The count of this clone is one. The chain links TRBV6-5 to TRBJ1-1; perhaps TRBD1 as D (5 bases). The CDR3 runs 14 residues. In germline, CDR1 is MNHEY, CDR2 SVGAGI. The V gene lost 6 bases and the J gene lost 1 base, with 12 bases spanning the gap. CDR3: CASSPDRGNTEAFF. The CDR3 DNA is TGTGCCAGCAGCCCCGACAGAGGGAACACTGAAGCTTTCTTT.

As regards this clone: Within the sample, other DNA sequences also encode this same CDR3. The chain uses TRBV6-6 and TRBJ1-5; D is uncertain. CDR1 and CDR2 from the germline V gene are MNHNY and SVGAGI (reference sequence). Trimming cost V 6 bases and J 0 bases, with 6 bases left between them. CDR3 length equals 13 residues. The CDR3 region is CASRGGSNQPQHF. The CDR3 DNA reads as TGTGCCAGCAGAGGAGGTAGCAATCAGCCCCAGCATTTT.

This clone was observed a few times. The chain combines TRBV20-1 with TRBJ1-1; D perhaps matches TRBD1 (5 bases). The length of the CDR3 is 11 residues. The germline CDR1 and CDR2 sequences are DFQATT and SNEGSKA (reference sequence). The V end lost 2 bases, the J end lost 6 bases, and 7 bases lay between the germline ends. The CDR3 DNA sequence: TGCAGTGCTAGACCGGGGGCTGAAGCTTTCTTT. As protein: CSARPGAEAFF.

Concerning this clone: Within the sample, other DNA sequences also encode this same CDR3. The rearrangement joins TRBV18 to TRBJ2-5; D is unclear. Per the germline V gene, CDR1 is KGHSH and CDR2 is LQKENI. V was pared by 6 bases and J by 3 bases, with 8 bases between. The CDR3 extends over 12 amino acids. CDR3 loop: CASSPGKETQYF. CDR3 DNA sequence: TGTGCCAGCTCGCCGGGTAAAGAGACCCAGTACTTC.

The genes are TRBV7-2 and TRBJ1-6; 8 bases agree with TRBD1. The CDR3 is 16 residues long. From germline, CDR1 is SGHTA and CDR2 FQGNSA. The trim removed 6 bases at V and 7 bases at J, leaving 11 bases unmatched. CDR3 bases: TGTGCCAGCAGTTTTGTCACCGGGACAGGCAATTCACCCCTCCACTTT. The encoded protein is CASSFVTGTGNSPLHF.

The chain has TRBV2 and TRBJ1-1; D is undetermined. Trimming left V 5 bases short and J 0 bases short, with 10 bases between. The CDR3 loop spans 14 amino acids. Per the germline V gene, CDR1 is SNHLY and CDR2 is FYNNEI. The CDR3 spells CASSTGLLNTEAFF. CDR3 DNA: TGTGCCAGCAGTACCGGACTGTTGAACACTGAAGCTTTCTTT.

CDR3 sequence: CASSIQQGAGQPQHF. Written as DNA, the CDR3 is TGTGCCAGTAGTATCCAACAGGGGGCAGGTCAGCCCCAGCATTTT. The rearrangement links TRBV19 to TRBJ1-5; 9 nucleotides agree with TRBD1. This CDR3 has 15 amino acids. The V gene's germline CDR1 is LNHDA and CDR2 SQIVND (reference sequence). Unmatched junction bases numbered 6, after V lost 3 bases and J lost 6 bases.

This clone was detected only a few times. The gene calls are TRBV14 and TRBJ2-7; D is perhaps TRBD2 (6 bases). There are 15 residues in the CDR3. The V end lost 4 bases, the J end lost 0 bases, and 13 bases lay between the germline ends. Germline lookup yields CDR1 SGHDN and CDR2 FVKESK. CDR3 amino acids: CASSPTRGSSYEQYF. The CDR3 DNA follows: TGTGCCAGCAGCCCGACGCGGGGCAGCTCCTACGAGCAGTACTTC.

J is TRBJ2-5 and V is TRBV21-1. TRBV21-1 has pseudogene status. The CDR3 length is 15 residues. The CDR3 DNA reads TGTGCCAGCAGCAGGGGGGCCCTCGGAGGGGAGACCCAGTACTTC. It specifies CASSRGALGGETQYF.

The gene calls are TRBV5-4 and TRBJ1-4, with 7 bases lining up with TRBD1. The CDR3 loop spans 15 amino acids. J gave up 8 bases and V 4 bases, and 11 bases lay outside the gene matches. CDR1 SGHNT and CDR2 YYREEE come from the germline V gene (reference sequence). This CDR3 reads CASSAGTAKSEKLFF. CDR3 nucleotide sequence: TGTGCCAGCAGCGCCGGGACAGCAAAGTCCGAAAAACTGTTTTTT.

The chain carries TRBV11-3 and TRBJ2-2; TRBD2 matches at 8 bases. The CDR3 has 15 amino acids. V shed 5 bases and J 7 bases; nucleotides not matched to a gene: 9. CDR1 SGHNT and CDR2 YENEEA come from the germline V gene. The DNA of the CDR3 is TGTGCCAGCAGCCTCGGGGGGGAGGCGAACGGGGAGCTGTTTTTT. Translating it yields CASSLGGEANGELFF.

To note about this clone: This sample also contains other DNA sequences that code for the same CDR3. J is TRBJ1-3 and V is TRBV6-1; D might be TRBD1 (5 bases). CDR3 length equals 15 residues. Germline V gene lookup returns CDR1 MNHNS and CDR2 SASEGT. V gave up 4 bases and J gave up 1 base, with 11 bases separating them. The CDR3 spells CASSVQGNSGNTIYF. The DNA of the CDR3 is TGTGCCAGCAGTGTGCAGGGAAATTCTGGAAACACCATATATTTT.

About this clone itself: The junction shows a germline mismatch at one end, possibly a read error. Additional DNA sequences in this sample encode the identical CDR3. J is TRBJ2-7 and V is TRBV6-8, with TRBD1 matching over 8 bases. The CDR3 has 14 amino acids. CDR1 and CDR2 from the germline V gene are MNHGY and SAAAGT. The CDR3 nucleotides are TGCGCCAGCAGTTATGTGCAGGGGGCTTACGAGCAGTACTTC. This sequence encodes CASSYVQGAYEQYF.

This chain uses TRBV30 with TRBJ2-3; perhaps TRBD2 as D (6 bases). The V and J ends lost 2 bases and 4 bases respectively, with 13 bases between them. This CDR3 comprises 14 residues. Looked up from germline, CDR1 is GTSNPN and CDR2 is SVGIG (reference sequence). The CDR3 region is CAWSTGGKADTQYF. DNA for the CDR3: TGTGCCTGGAGTACCGGGGGAAAGGCAGATACGCAGTATTTT.

The gene calls are TRBV30 and TRBJ2-7, with D tentatively TRBD2 (6 bases). Trimming left V 3 bases short and J 5 bases short, with 14 bases between. This CDR3 comprises 13 residues. The germline gives CDR1 GTSNPN, CDR2 SVGIG (reference sequence). This chain's CDR3 is CAWRGLYTHEQYF. CDR3 nucleotide sequence: TGTGCCTGGAGGGGACTGTACACCCACGAGCAGTACTTC.